Presented here are 30 T cell receptor beta chains from one specimen sequenced in a study of blood T cell repertoires in COVID-19 (TCRdb year 2020). Libraries were prepared through the immunoSEQ multiplex PCR assay. TCRdb took this table from immuneACCESS and kept in-frame rearrangements with V and J called. Such tables lack part of the clones; where checked against another copy, unresolved V genes explain under half of the gap, and the rest is unexplained. The sample table lists 150,000 or so clones, 80% to 95% of them with a count of one. 4.6% of the sample is in the top ten clones. The specimen sequenced was peripheral blood. The origin of the receptors is a woman in her forties or fifties with acute or convalescent COVID-19.

A single count supports this clone. The rearrangement links TRBV12-3 or TRBV12-4 to TRBJ2-5; D is perhaps TRBD2 (6 bases). The length of the CDR3 is 13 residues. Trimming shortened V by 3 bases and J by 5 bases, and 10 bases separated the two germline ends. The CDR3 bases are TGTGCCAGCAGTTTTTTCGGGGGTGAGACCCAGTACTTC. Its protein is CASSFFGGETQYF.

The CDR3 region is CASSARQGNTIYF. The DNA for the CDR3 is TGCGCCAGCAGCGCCCGACAGGGGAACACCATATATTTT. The chain joins TRBV5-1 to TRBJ1-3; TRBD1 agrees at 8 bases. Germline lookup yields CDR1 SGHRS and CDR2 YFSETQ. V lost 4 bases, J lost 7 bases, and 4 bases stayed unmatched. The CDR3 is 13 amino acids. Full variable domain (remainder filled in from reference TRBV5-1 and TRBJ1-3): KAGVTQTPRYLIKTRGQQVTLSCSPISGHRSVSWYQQTPGQGLQFLFEYFSETQRNKGNFPGRFSGRQFSNSRSEMNVSTLELGDSALYLCASSARQGNTIYFGEGSWLTVV.

CDR3 sequence: CAWGEGGDHTGELFF. In DNA form, the CDR3 reads TGTGCCTGGGGGGAGGGAGGGGATCACACCGGGGAGCTGTTTTTT. V is TRBV30 and J is TRBJ2-2; 7 bases agree with TRBD2. V shed 5 bases, J shed 3 bases, and the junction held 9 bases outside the gene matches. The CDR3 spans 15 residues. Germline assignment: CDR1 GTSNPN and CDR2 SVGIG (reference sequence).

V usage is TRBV12-3 or TRBV12-4 and J usage is TRBJ1-6; D is ambiguous. V was pared by 2 bases and J by 7 bases, with 6 bases between. This CDR3 spans 13 amino acids. The CDR3 bases are TGTGCCAGCAGTTTACGGGTAAATTCACCCCTCCACTTT. This sequence encodes CASSLRVNSPLHF.

The chain links TRBV28 to TRBJ2-1; TRBD2 aligns across 9 bases. V lost 0 bases and J lost 7; bases outside the gene matches: 4. Germline CDR1 MDHEN, CDR2 SYDVKM. The CDR3 is 15 amino acids. DNA of the CDR3: TGTGCCAGCAGTTTATGGGCTAGCGGGGCAAATGAGCAGTTCTTC. Protein: CASSLWASGANEQFF.

The rearrangement joins TRBV7-8 to TRBJ1-2, with a possible D match to TRBD1 (5 bases). CDR1 SGHVS and CDR2 FQNEAQ come from the germline V gene. The length of the CDR3 is 13 residues. V was clipped by 3 bases and J by 8 bases, with 13 bases between them. The CDR3 reads CASSFGRGGGYTF. CDR3 DNA sequence: TGTGCCAGCAGCTTCGGGAGGGGAGGCGGCTACACCTTC.

The chain links TRBV6-6 to TRBJ1-6, with TRBD1 matching over 8 bases. CDR1 and CDR2 from the germline V gene are MNHNY and SVGAGI (reference sequence). After removal of 5 bases from V and 5 bases from J, the junction contained 8 bases not matched to a gene. The CDR3 is 16 amino acids. The CDR3 region has the DNA TGTGCCAGCAGTCCTGGACAGGGCGTAAATAATTCACCCCTCCACTTT. Translated, it gives CASSPGQGVNNSPLHF.

V and J are TRBV5-6 and TRBJ1-6; 9 bases agree with TRBD1. The CDR3 is 16 amino acids. Germline V gene sequence: CDR1 SGHDT, CDR2 YYEEEE. With 4 bases clipped from V and 9 bases from J, the junction kept 11 bases outside the gene matches. This CDR3 reads CASSLSRGQGFSPLHF. The CDR3 bases are TGTGCCAGCAGCCTATCCCGAGGACAGGGGTTTTCACCCCTCCACTTT.

This chain connects TRBV18 to TRBJ1-2; D gene uncertain. CDR1 is KGHSH and CDR2 is LQKENI in the germline V gene. This CDR3 is built from 9 residues. Trimming took off 11 bases at V and 8 bases at J, with 9 bases between the two ends. CDR3 DNA sequence: TGTGCCCCCCGCGGAGGCTACACCTTC. Protein: CAPRGGYTF.

This chain joins TRBV4-1 and TRBJ2-7; unclear D gene. Trimming removed 0 bases at V and 3 bases at J, with 9 bases between. The CDR3 contains 14 residues. In germline, CDR1 is MGHRA, CDR2 YSYEKL. CDR3 sequence (DNA): TGCGCCAGCAGCCAAGATACGCACGGCTACGAGCAGTACTTC. Protein: CASSQDTHGYEQYF.

This clone was recorded only once. The CDR3 coding sequence is TGTGCCAGCAGCTTATCAGGAATGCAAGAGACCCAGTACTTC. It translates to CASSLSGMQETQYF. The chain carries TRBV7-2 and TRBJ2-5; D not certain. Trimming shortened V by 2 bases and J by 2 bases, and 9 bases separated the two germline ends. The CDR3 is 14 amino acids. From germline, CDR1 is SGHTA and CDR2 FQGNSA.

The rearrangement joins TRBV6-5 to TRBJ1-2; D uncertain. CDR3 length equals 13 residues. From germline, CDR1 is MNHEY and CDR2 SVGAGI. V was cut by 4 bases and J by 3 bases, with 9 bases left in between. As DNA, the CDR3 is TGTGCCAGCAGTTCTTGGCAGGACTATGGCTACACCTTC. Translation gives CASSSWQDYGYTF.

The rearrangement links TRBV6-6 to TRBJ1-3, with no clear D. Trimming stripped 1 base from V and 7 bases from J, with 8 bases between. There are 13 residues in the CDR3. CDR1 MNHNY and CDR2 SVGAGI come from the germline V gene (reference sequence). The CDR3 sequence is CASSYLSGNTIYF. DNA of the CDR3: TGTGCCAGCAGTTACTTGTCGGGGAACACCATATATTTT.

The rearrangement links TRBV11-1 to TRBJ1-5, with D hard to call. The CDR3 is 13 residues long. Germline V gene sequence: CDR1 SGHAT, CDR2 FQDESV (reference sequence). V lost 5 bases and J lost 4, with 9 bases in between. In DNA form, the CDR3 reads TGTGCCAGCAGCCCCGACTTAAATCAGCCCCAGCATTTT. Translated: CASSPDLNQPQHF. Looking up the rest from reference TRBV11-1 and TRBJ1-5 gives the full variable domain: EAEVAQSPRYKITEKSQAVAFWCDPISGHATLYWYRQILGQGPELLVQFQDESVVDDSQLPKDRFSAERLKGVDSTLKIQPAELGDSAMYLCASSPDLNQPQHFGDGTRLSIL.

The chain joins TRBV12-3 or TRBV12-4 to TRBJ1-2, with 8 bases aligning to TRBD1. With V trimmed by 3 bases and J by 7 bases, 4 bases remained unmatched. The CDR3 extends over 13 amino acids. This chain's CDR3 is CASSFQGAGGYTF. In nucleotides, the CDR3 is TGTGCCAGCAGTTTTCAGGGGGCGGGTGGCTACACCTTC.

The J gene is TRBJ2-7, the V gene TRBV11-2; D uncertain. Per the germline V gene, CDR1 is SGHAT and CDR2 is FQNNGV. Trimming cost V 0 bases and J 7 bases, with 10 bases left between them. The CDR3 runs 13 residues. CDR3 nucleotide sequence: TGTGCCAGCAGCTTAGACGGAGAGGAGGAGCAGTACTTC. Residues: CASSLDGEEEQYF.

The chain links TRBV10-3 to TRBJ1-4; a possible D gene is TRBD1 (5 bases). This CDR3 has 18 amino acids. Per germline, CDR1 ENHRY and CDR2 SYGVKD. V lost 0 bases to trimming and J lost 7 bases, with 21 bases between them. CDR3 DNA sequence: TGTGCCATCAGTGAGTCTCCGGGGGAGGGAGCTTCGGGTGAAAAACTGTTTTTT. It yields the protein CAISESPGEGASGEKLFF.

This chain uses TRBV5-8 with TRBJ1-3; 9 nucleotides line up with TRBD1. The CDR3 extends over 18 amino acids. CDR1 SGHTS and CDR2 YDEGEE come from the germline V gene. The J segment lost 4 bases and the V segment lost 3 bases, leaving 14 bases of the junction unmatched. CDR3 region: CASSSGGQGTNRGNTIYF. Written as DNA, the CDR3 is TGTGCCAGCAGCTCCGGGGGACAGGGAACGAATCGAGGAAACACCATATATTTT.

This rearrangement joins TRBV25-1 to TRBJ1-3; no reliable D call. The CDR3 runs to 15 residues. V was shortened by 1 base and J by 1 base, with 8 bases between the two germline ends. Germline CDR1 and CDR2: MGHDK and SYGVNS. In DNA, the CDR3 is TGTGCCAGCAGTGAATTAACGGGGTCTGGAAACACCATATATTTT. It codes for CASSELTGSGNTIYF. The whole variable domain, remainder taken from reference TRBV25-1 and TRBJ1-3, is EADIYQTPRYLVIGTGKKITLECSQTMGHDKMYWYQQDPGMELHLIHYSYGVNSTEKGDLSSESTVSRIRTEHFPLTLESARPSHTSQYLCASSELTGSGNTIYFGEGSWLTVV.

The chain links TRBV30 to TRBJ1-5; 7 bases map to TRBD1. Trimming at V came to 2 bases and at J to 2 bases, leaving 3 bases not matched to a gene. The CDR3 is 14 residues long. Germline CDR1 and CDR2: GTSNPN and SVGIG (reference sequence). The CDR3 region is CAWSPGQGNQPQHF. CDR3 DNA: TGTGCCTGGAGTCCCGGACAGGGCAATCAGCCCCAGCATTTT.

This chain joins TRBV6-2 or TRBV6-3 and TRBJ2-5, with a possible D match to TRBD2 (5 bases). CDR3 length: 15 amino acids. The germline V and J ends were trimmed by 5 bases and 1 base, with 14 bases remaining between them. The germline CDR1 and CDR2 sequences are MNHEY and SVGEGT. Here the CDR3 reads CASSNDYAGQETQYF. Here the CDR3 DNA reads TGTGCCAGCAGTAATGACTACGCAGGCCAAGAGACCCAGTACTTC.

J is TRBJ1-5 and V is TRBV24-1, with D possibly matching TRBD1 (6 bases). V was clipped by 12 bases and J by 3 bases, with 17 bases between them. The CDR3 covers 14 residues. Germline loops: CDR1 KGHDR, CDR2 SFDVKD. The CDR3 here is CAPQGRRDNQPQHF. The CDR3 nucleotides read TGTGCCCCACAGGGAAGACGGGACAATCAGCCCCAGCATTTT.

This clone has a single count. V usage is TRBV4-3 and J usage is TRBJ2-5; D perhaps matches TRBD2 (6 bases). Trimming left V 11 bases short and J 4 bases short, with 20 bases between. This CDR3 spans 14 amino acids. Germline V gives CDR1 LGHNA, CDR2 YSLEER. The CDR3 region has the DNA TGCGCCCGAGGGTGGGTTGGAGCGGGAGAGACCCAGTACTTC. It codes for CARGWVGAGETQYF.

For the CDR3, the DNA is TGCAGCGCCGAGTTGGCAGCGTCTTACACAGATACGCAGTATTTT. Translation gives CSAELAASYTDTQYF. The J gene is TRBJ2-3, the V gene TRBV29-1; D gene ambiguous. V was pared by 7 bases and J by 2 bases, with 19 bases between. Germline CDR1 reads SQVTM; CDR2 reads ANQGSEA. This CDR3 comprises 15 residues.

The chain employs TRBV18 and TRBJ1-1; 8 nucleotides line up with TRBD1. Per germline, CDR1 KGHSH and CDR2 LQKENI. There are 14 residues in the CDR3. Trimming cost V 6 bases and J 8 bases; bases outside gene matches: 11. The CDR3 sequence is CASSASGQGYEAFF. CDR3 in DNA: TGTGCCAGCTCTGCCTCCGGACAGGGTTACGAAGCTTTCTTT.

V and J are TRBV28 and TRBJ1-4; 8 positions match TRBD1. This CDR3 contains 14 residues. Germline trimming cut 11 bases from V and 2 bases from J; bases unmatched to any gene: 7. The germline V gene has CDR1 MDHEN and CDR2 SYDVKM. The CDR3 DNA reads TGTGCCGTTCAGGGGGCTCTGACTAATGAAAAACTGTTTTTT. This gives the protein CAVQGALTNEKLFF.

The J gene is TRBJ1-1, the V gene TRBV24-1; perhaps TRBD1 as D (6 bases). The CDR3 has 14 amino acids. Germline values: CDR1 KGHDR, CDR2 SFDVKD. The V and J ends lost 3 bases and 4 bases respectively, with 11 bases between them. The CDR3 coding sequence is TGTGCCACCAGTGATAACAGGGCTGGCACTGAAGCTTTCTTT. This gives the protein CATSDNRAGTEAFF.

The gene calls are TRBV12-3 or TRBV12-4 and TRBJ2-1; 9 bases are a match to TRBD1. The CDR3 has 13 amino acids. The trim removed 6 bases at V and 8 bases at J, leaving 5 bases unmatched. The CDR3 nucleotides are TGTGCCAGCAGGGGACAGGGTGGAGATGAGCAGTTCTTC. This gives the protein CASRGQGGDEQFF.

This clone was seen a single time. The rearrangement links TRBV9 to TRBJ2-5; 12 bases map to TRBD2. The CDR3 is made up of 15 amino acids. The V gene's germline CDR1 is SGDLS and CDR2 YYNGEE. J lost 1 base, V lost 2 bases, and 0 bases had no gene match. CDR3 DNA: TGTGCCAGCAGCGTGACTAGCGGGGGCCAAGAGACCCAGTACTTC. The encoded protein is CASSVTSGGQETQYF.

CDR3 bases: TGCGCCAGCAGTTTAAAAGGGGGGGCCTACACCGGGGAGCTGTTTTTT. Translated, it gives CASSLKGGAYTGELFF. The V call is TRBV5-1, the J call TRBJ2-2; perhaps TRBD2 as D (7 bases). This CDR3 has 16 amino acids. V lost 5 bases, J lost 3 bases, and 17 bases lay in between. Germline values: CDR1 SGHRS, CDR2 YFSETQ.